These 12 T cell receptor beta chains originate from one sample sequenced in a study of T cells in Graves' hyperthyroidism and ophthalmopathy. Using RNA transcripts as the source, TCR beta CDR3 regions were amplified. Using the HTBI primer set, a first-round RT-PCR was run on the TCR CDR3. MiXCR, run by TCRdb on the multiplex PCR reads, gives a single entry per CDR3 protein. Seen here are hundreds of thousands of distinct CDR3 sequences, approximately 25% observed once, and the top ten hold roughly 10%. The source material was blood. The receptors stem from a woman aged 25-40 years with Graves' ophthalmopathy.

A remark on this clonotype: A much larger clonotype is one base distant, so this may be a read error. The chain joins TRBV29-1 to TRBJ2-5, with D uncertain. Germline V gives CDR1 SQVTM, CDR2 ANQGSEA. This CDR3 comprises 11 residues. The CDR3 here is CSVRDQETRYF. For the CDR3, the DNA is TGCAGCGTCCGCGACCAAGAGACCCGGTACTTC.

About this clonotype: This may be a read error: a much more frequent sequence differs by one nucleotide. The chain recombines TRBV10-3 with TRBJ1-1; D is undetermined. This CDR3 contains 13 residues. The V gene lost 5 bases and the J gene lost 4 bases, with 11 bases spanning the gap. CDR1 is ENHRY, CDR2 SYGVKD, per germline. The CDR3 here is CAISPTLSTEAFF. CDR3 in DNA: TGTGCCATCAGTCCGACGCTGAGCACTGAAGCTTTCTTT.

This clonotype was seen repeatedly, ten times or more. This chain uses TRBV2 with TRBJ1-5; D gene uncertain. Germline CDR1 reads SNHLY; CDR2 reads FYNNEI. The CDR3 totals 14 residues. With 4 bases removed from V and 0 bases from J, the gap between germline ends came to 7 bases. This CDR3 is CASSGGGSNQPQHF. In DNA form, the CDR3 reads TGTGCCAGCAGTGGAGGAGGTAGCAATCAGCCCCAGCATTTT.

There are many counts of this clonotype. V and J are TRBV5-5 and TRBJ2-7, with D tentatively TRBD1 (5 bases). CDR1 SGHKS and CDR2 YYEKEE come from the germline V gene (reference sequence). The CDR3 loop spans 14 amino acids. V was pared by 2 bases and J by 0 bases, with 9 bases between. The CDR3 reads CASSFADNSYEQYF. The CDR3 bases are TGTGCCAGCAGCTTCGCGGACAACTCCTACGAGCAGTACTTC.

A few counts support this clonotype. The V and J genes are TRBV3-1 and TRBJ1-5, with unresolved D. V was shortened by 1 base and J by 6 bases, with 10 bases between the two germline ends. This CDR3 spans 14 amino acids. CDR1 is LGHDT, CDR2 YNNKEL, per germline (reference sequence). In DNA form, the CDR3 reads TGTGCCAGCAGCCAAGGAGACGTGGCTCAGCCCCAGCATTTT. Translation: CASSQGDVAQPQHF.

This clonotype has only a few counts. The V gene is TRBV6-1, the J gene TRBJ2-7; 7 bases fit TRBD2. The germline gives CDR1 MNHNS, CDR2 SASEGT. The trim removed 6 bases at V and 0 bases at J, leaving 8 bases unmatched. The CDR3 runs 15 residues. The CDR3 is CASRGKAGYSYEQYF. The CDR3 DNA reads TGTGCCAGCAGGGGGAAAGCGGGGTACTCCTACGAGCAGTACTTC.

This clonotype was counted many times. V is TRBV20-1 and J is TRBJ2-2; TRBD2 matches at 11 bases. This CDR3 contains 15 residues. Per germline, CDR1 DFQATT and CDR2 SNEGSKA (reference sequence). The V and J ends lost 5 bases and 5 bases, in that order; junction bases with no gene match: 7. The CDR3 reads CSALTSGGITGELFF. DNA of the CDR3: TGCAGTGCTCTCACTAGCGGGGGAATTACCGGGGAGCTGTTTTTT.

On this clonotype: An end of the junction does not agree with germline; a read error may underlie this. J is TRBJ1-5 and V is TRBV29-1; D unresolved. The CDR3 loop spans 13 amino acids. CDR1 SQVTM and CDR2 ANQGSEA come from the germline V gene. CDR3 sequence reads: CSVQDGSYQPQHF. The CDR3 nucleotides are TGCAGCGTCCAGGACGGTAGCTATCAGCCTCAGCATTTT.

As for this clonotype: A clone one base away is much larger, so this may be a read error. This rearrangement joins TRBV6-2 or TRBV6-3 to TRBJ2-2; 9 nucleotides line up with TRBD1. The junction had 7 bases not matched to a gene; V was cut back by 2 bases and J by 3 bases. Germline assignment: CDR1 MNHEY and CDR2 SVGEGT. The CDR3 is 17 amino acids. CDR3 bases: TGTGCCAGCAGTTACACCTGGGACAGGGCCGACACCGGGGAGCTGTTTTTT. Amino acid sequence: CASSYTWDRADTGELFF.

This chain joins TRBV6-1 and TRBJ2-2, with D perhaps TRBD1 (5 bases). CDR1 and CDR2 (germline): MNHNS, SASEGT. V shed 7 bases and J shed 6 bases, with 6 bases lying between them. The CDR3 length is 11 residues. The CDR3 protein is CASKGSGELFF. CDR3 in DNA: TGTGCCAGCAAGGGGTCCGGGGAGCTGTTTTTT.

This clonotype has just a few counts. The rearrangement uses TRBV12-3 or TRBV12-4 and TRBJ2-6; 8 bases are shared with TRBD1. Trimming cost V 7 bases and J 1 base; bases outside gene matches: 6. The CDR3 totals 16 residues. The CDR3 sequence: CASKRDRTSGANVLTF. Here the CDR3 DNA reads TGTGCCAGCAAACGGGACAGGACGTCTGGGGCCAACGTCCTGACTTTC.

This clonotype was detected many times. The genes are TRBV4-1 and TRBJ1-5, with D unclear. CDR1 and CDR2 from the germline V gene are MGHRA and YSYEKL. V lost 0 bases and J 7 bases, leaving 7 bases between the germline ends. The CDR3 runs 13 residues. The CDR3 region is CASSQDTVQPQHF. CDR3 nucleotide sequence: TGCGCCAGCAGCCAAGATACAGTGCAGCCCCAGCATTTT.